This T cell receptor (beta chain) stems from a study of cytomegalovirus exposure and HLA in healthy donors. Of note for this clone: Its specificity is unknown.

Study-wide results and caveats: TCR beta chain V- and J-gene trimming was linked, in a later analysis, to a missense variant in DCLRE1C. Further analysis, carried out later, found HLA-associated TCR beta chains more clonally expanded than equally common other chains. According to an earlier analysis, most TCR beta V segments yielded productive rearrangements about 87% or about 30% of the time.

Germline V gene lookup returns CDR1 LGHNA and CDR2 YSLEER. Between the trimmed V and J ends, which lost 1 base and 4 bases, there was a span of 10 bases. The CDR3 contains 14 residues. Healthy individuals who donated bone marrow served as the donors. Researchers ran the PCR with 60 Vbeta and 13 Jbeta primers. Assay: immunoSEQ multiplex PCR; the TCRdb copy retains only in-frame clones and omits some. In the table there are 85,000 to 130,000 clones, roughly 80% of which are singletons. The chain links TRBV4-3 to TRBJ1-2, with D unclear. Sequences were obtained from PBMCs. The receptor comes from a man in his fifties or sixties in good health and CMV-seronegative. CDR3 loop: CASSQGRGIYGYTF. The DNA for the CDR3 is TGCGCCAGCAGCCAAGGCCGAGGCATCTATGGCTACACCTTC.